This section outlines one T cell receptor beta chain sequence together with its context. This sample is drawn from a study of blood T cell repertoires in COVID-19. The CDR3 sequence is 14 residues long. Germline CDR1 reads SGHRS; CDR2 reads YFSETQ. V was pared by 3 bases and J by 2 bases, with 9 bases between. Original methodology: Reference gene primers were amplified, and this amplification served to estimate nucleated cell counts. Assay: immunoSEQ multiplex PCR; the TCRdb copy retains only in-frame clones and omits some. Clone size and V and J calls were adopted from that table, with D and trimming inferred from the DNA. There are a few hundred thousand clones in the sample; 80% to 90% occur only once, and 3% to 4% lies in the top ten.

The chain recombines TRBV5-1 with TRBJ2-1; weak D call: TRBD2 (5 bases). The TCR sequence derives from a woman aged 40 to 55 with acute COVID-19. The sample comprised PBMCs or T cells enriched from blood (not recorded which). The CDR3 DNA follows: TGCGCCAGCAGCTCAGGAGGCGCCTACAATGAGCAGTTCTTC. Its translation: CASSSGGAYNEQFF.